This TCR beta chain is from a study of blood T cell repertoires in COVID-19. Assay used: immunoSEQ multiplex PCR; TCRdb lists only in-frame clones, some missing. The sample carries roughly 220,000 clones, around 83% recorded once. The CDR3 contains 16 residues. Germline values: CDR1 LGHNA, CDR2 YNFKEQ. Germline trimming cut 0 bases from V and 4 bases from J; bases unmatched to any gene: 8. The rearrangement joins TRBV4-2 to TRBJ2-5; TRBD2 matches at 7 bases. What was sequenced was peripheral blood. The TCR comes from an elderly woman with COVID-19, enrolled during active disease. The CDR3 loop is CASSQEGGSSPETQYF. The CDR3 DNA sequence: TGTGCCAGCAGCCAAGAGGGAGGGAGCAGCCCAGAGACCCAGTACTTC.